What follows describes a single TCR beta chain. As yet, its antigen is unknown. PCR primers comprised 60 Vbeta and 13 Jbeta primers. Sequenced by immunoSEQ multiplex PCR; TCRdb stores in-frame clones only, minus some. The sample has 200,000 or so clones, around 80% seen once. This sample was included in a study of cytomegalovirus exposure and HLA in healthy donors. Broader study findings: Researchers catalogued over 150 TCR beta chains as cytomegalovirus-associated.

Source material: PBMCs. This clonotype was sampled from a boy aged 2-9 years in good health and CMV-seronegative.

CDR3 loop: CASSLGGLYNSPLHF. CDR3 nucleotide sequence: TGTGCCAGCAGCTTAGGGGGACTGTATAATTCACCCCTCCACTTT. The V gene is TRBV7-9, the J gene TRBJ1-6; D is possibly TRBD1 (5 bases). Deletions cut 1 base from V and 4 bases from J, with 8 bases between. The CDR3 totals 15 residues. Germline-derived CDR1 and CDR2 are SEHNR and FQNEAQ (reference sequence).